Given below is one T cell receptor beta chain in context. Antigen specificity is unknown. Other DNA sequences of this sample code for an identical CDR3. This specimen belongs to a study of shared clonotypes between healthy human individuals. Background on the study: Researchers drew samples from a couple of women and a few men aged 18 to 49. Regarding the study as a whole: The study drew on few donors, limiting represented genetic and exposure-history diversity. As a rule, naive subsets had a larger estimated richness than memory subsets.

Each sorted subset replicate got 200 ng genomic DNA, roughly 33,000 genomes. Repertoires were generated with immunoSEQ multiplex PCR, while TCRdb's copy carries only in-frame clones and drops some. The table shows some 790,000 clones, with approximately 72% occurring only once. The TCR originated in a woman in her 30s in good health. The sample was memory CD4+ T cells sorted from blood. The subset is: CD45RA-negative fraction.

The CDR3: CASSYSRQGGNEQFF. In DNA form, the CDR3 reads TGTGCCAGCAGTTACTCCCGACAGGGTGGGAATGAGCAGTTCTTC. The rearrangement links TRBV6-6 to TRBJ2-1; TRBD1 matches 7 bases. V dropped 0 bases and J dropped 7; count of bases not matched to a gene: 6. This CDR3 is built from 15 residues. The germline V gene encodes CDR1 MNHNY and CDR2 SVGAGI (reference sequence).